This T cell receptor beta chain was profiled in a study of spatial heterogeneity in lung cancer. TCRdb re-called the 5' RACE reads with MiXCR, one entry per CDR3 protein. The profile covers under 10,000 distinct CDR3 sequences, with over 9.5% appearing a single time and approximately 25% taken by the ten largest. The time point: sample taken at primary tumor resection. Samples were donated by 72 untreated early-stage non-small cell lung cancer patients. In its sample, this clonotype was seen many times. The source material was normal lung tissue next to the tumor, sampled at surgery. This sequence originates from a male donor with early-stage non-small cell lung cancer.

The CDR3 DNA reads as TGTGCCAGCAGTAGCGGGAGCACAGATACGCAGTATTTT. This translates into CASSSGSTDTQYF. The chain links TRBV12-3 or TRBV12-4 to TRBJ2-3; maybe TRBD2 (6 bases). With 5 bases removed from V and 0 bases from J, the gap between germline ends came to 6 bases. This CDR3 is 13 amino acids long.